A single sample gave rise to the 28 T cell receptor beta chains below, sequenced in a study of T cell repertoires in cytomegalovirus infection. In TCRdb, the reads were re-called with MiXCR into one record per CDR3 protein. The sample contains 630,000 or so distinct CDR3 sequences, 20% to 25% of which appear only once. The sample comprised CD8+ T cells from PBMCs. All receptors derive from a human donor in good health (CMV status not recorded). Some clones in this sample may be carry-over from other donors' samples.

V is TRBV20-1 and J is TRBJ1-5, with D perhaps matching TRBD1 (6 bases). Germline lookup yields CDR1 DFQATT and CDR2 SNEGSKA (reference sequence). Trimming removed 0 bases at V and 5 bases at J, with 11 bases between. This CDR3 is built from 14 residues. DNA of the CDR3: TGCAGTGCTAGAGAGGGGGCAGAGTATCAGCCCCAGCATTTT. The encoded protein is CSAREGAEYQPQHF.

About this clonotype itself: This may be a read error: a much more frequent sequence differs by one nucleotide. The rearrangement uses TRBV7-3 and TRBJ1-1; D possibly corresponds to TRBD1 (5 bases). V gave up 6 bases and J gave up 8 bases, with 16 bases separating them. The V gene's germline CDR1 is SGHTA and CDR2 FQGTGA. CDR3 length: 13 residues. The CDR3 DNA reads TGTGCCAGCAGTTCACTTATTGCAGGGGAAGCTTTCTTT. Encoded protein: CASSSLIAGEAFF.

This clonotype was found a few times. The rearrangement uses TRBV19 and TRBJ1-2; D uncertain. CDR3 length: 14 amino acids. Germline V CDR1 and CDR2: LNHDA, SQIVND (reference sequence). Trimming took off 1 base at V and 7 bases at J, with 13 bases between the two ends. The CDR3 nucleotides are TGTGCCAGTAGTATAGGAGTGTATCCCCCTGGCTACACCTTC. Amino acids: CASSIGVYPPGYTF.

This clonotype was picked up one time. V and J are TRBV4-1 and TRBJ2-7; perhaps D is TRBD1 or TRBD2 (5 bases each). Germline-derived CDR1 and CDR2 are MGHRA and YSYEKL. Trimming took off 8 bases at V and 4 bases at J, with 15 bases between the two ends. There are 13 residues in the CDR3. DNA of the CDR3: TGCGCCAGCTCGACTATGACAGTTTACGAGCAGTACTTC. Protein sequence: CASSTMTVYEQYF.

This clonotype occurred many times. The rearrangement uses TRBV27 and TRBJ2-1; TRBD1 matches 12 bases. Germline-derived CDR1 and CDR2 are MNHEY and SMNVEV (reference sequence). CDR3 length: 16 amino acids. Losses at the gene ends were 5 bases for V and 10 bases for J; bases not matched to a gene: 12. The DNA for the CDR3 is TGTGCCAGCAGTGGACTTAGGGACAGGGGGCTACGGGAGCAGTTCTTC. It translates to CASSGLRDRGLREQFF.

The CDR3 loop is CASSDNLRDTQYF. CDR3 DNA sequence: TGTGCCAGCAGTGACAACCTTAGGGATACGCAGTATTTT. The chain recombines TRBV25-1 with TRBJ2-3; D unclear. The V end was cut by 3 bases, the J end by 6 bases, with 10 bases between. The CDR3 consists of 13 residues. CDR1 is MGHDK, CDR2 SYGVNS, per germline.

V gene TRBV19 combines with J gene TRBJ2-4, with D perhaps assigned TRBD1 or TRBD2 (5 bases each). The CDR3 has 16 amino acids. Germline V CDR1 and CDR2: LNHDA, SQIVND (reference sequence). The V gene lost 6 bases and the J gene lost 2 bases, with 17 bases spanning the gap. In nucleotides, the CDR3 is TGTGCCAGTAGGGGCTTAAGGGGACCCTCCAAAAACATTCAGTACTTC. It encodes CASRGLRGPSKNIQYF.

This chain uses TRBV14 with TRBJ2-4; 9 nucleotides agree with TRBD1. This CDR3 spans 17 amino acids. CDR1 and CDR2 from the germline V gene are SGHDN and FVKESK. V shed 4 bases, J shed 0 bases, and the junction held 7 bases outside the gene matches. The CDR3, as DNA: TGTGCCAGCAGCCCTTATGGGACAGGGCTAGCCAAAAACATTCAGTACTTC. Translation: CASSPYGTGLAKNIQYF.

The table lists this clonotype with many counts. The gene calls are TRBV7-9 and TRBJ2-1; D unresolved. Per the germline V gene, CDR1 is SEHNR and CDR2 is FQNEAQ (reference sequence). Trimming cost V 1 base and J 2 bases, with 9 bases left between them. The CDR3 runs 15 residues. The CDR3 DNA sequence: TGTGCCAGCAGCTTAGGATTCACAACCTACAATGAGCAGTTCTTC. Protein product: CASSLGFTTYNEQFF.

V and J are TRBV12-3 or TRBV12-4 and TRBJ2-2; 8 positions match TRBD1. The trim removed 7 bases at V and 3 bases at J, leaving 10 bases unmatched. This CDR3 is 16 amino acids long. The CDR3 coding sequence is TGTGCCAGCAAACGACCGGGACAGGTGTACACCGGGGAGCTGTTTTTT. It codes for CASKRPGQVYTGELFF.

The DNA of the CDR3 is TGTGCCAGGCAGAAGGGCACCGGGGAGCTGTTTTTT. Translation gives CARQKGTGELFF. J is TRBJ2-2 and V is TRBV2; D remains unclear. CDR3 length equals 12 residues. With 9 bases removed from V and 4 bases from J, the gap between germline ends came to 9 bases. The germline CDR1 and CDR2 sequences are SNHLY and FYNNEI.

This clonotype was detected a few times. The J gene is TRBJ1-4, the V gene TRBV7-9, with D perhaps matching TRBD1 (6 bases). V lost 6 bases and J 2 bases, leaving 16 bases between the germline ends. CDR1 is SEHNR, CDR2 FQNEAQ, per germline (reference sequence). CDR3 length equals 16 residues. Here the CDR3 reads CASRPSVGGTNEKLFF. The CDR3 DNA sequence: TGTGCCAGCAGGCCGTCAGTGGGGGGCACTAATGAAAAACTGTTTTTT.

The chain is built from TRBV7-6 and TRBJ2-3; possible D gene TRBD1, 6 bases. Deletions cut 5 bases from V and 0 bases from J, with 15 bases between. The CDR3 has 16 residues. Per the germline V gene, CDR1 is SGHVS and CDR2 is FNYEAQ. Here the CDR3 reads CASSQRDTDSTDTQYF. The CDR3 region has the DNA TGTGCCAGCAGCCAGAGGGACACAGATAGCACAGATACGCAGTATTTT.

CDR3 sequence reads: CASAVTGNTEAFF. As DNA, the CDR3 is TGTGCTAGTGCCGTGACAGGGAACACTGAAGCTTTCTTT. The V call is TRBV12-5, the J call TRBJ1-1; D may be TRBD1 (6 bases). This CDR3 region has 13 residues. V lost 7 bases and J lost 1, with 10 bases in between. In germline, CDR1 is LGHNT, CDR2 FRNRAP. The full variable domain, in which reference TRBV12-5 and TRBJ1-1 provide the parts outside the CDR3, is DARVTQTPRHKVTEMGQEVTMRCQPILGHNTVFWYRQTMMQGLELLAYFRNRAPLDDSGMPKDRFSAEMPDATLATLKIQPSEPRDSAVYFCASAVTGNTEAFFGQGTRLTVV.

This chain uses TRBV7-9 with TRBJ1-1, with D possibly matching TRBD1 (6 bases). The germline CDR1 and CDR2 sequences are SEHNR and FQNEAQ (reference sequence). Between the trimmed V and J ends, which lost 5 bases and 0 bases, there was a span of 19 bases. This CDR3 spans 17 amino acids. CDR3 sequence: CASSPSPGAALNTEAFF. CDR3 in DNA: TGTGCCAGCAGCCCCTCCCCGGGGGCAGCTCTGAACACTGAAGCTTTCTTT.

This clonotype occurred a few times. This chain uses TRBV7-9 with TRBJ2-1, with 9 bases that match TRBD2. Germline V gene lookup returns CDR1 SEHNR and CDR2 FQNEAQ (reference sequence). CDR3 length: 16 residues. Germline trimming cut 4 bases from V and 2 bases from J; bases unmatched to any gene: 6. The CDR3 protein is CASSSPGTSTYNEQFF. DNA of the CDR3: TGTGCCAGCAGCTCCCCCGGGACTAGCACCTACAATGAGCAGTTCTTC.

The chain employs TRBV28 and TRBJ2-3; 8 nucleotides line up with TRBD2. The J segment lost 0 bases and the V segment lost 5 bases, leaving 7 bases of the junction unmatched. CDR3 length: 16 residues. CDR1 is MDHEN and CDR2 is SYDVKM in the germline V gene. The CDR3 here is CASSVSGADSTDTQYF. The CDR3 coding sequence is TGTGCCAGCAGTGTTAGCGGGGCCGATAGCACAGATACGCAGTATTTT. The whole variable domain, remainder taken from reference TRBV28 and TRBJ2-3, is DVKVTQSSRYLVKRTGEKVFLECVQDMDHENMFWYRQDPGLGLRLIYFSYDVKMKEKGDIPEGYSVSREKKERFSLILESASTNQTSMYLCASSVSGADSTDTQYFGPGTRLTVL.

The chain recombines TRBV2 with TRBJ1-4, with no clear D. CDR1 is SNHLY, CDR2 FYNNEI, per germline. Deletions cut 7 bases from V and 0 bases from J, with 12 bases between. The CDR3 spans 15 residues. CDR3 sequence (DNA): TGTGCCAGCAACCTATGGGGATCAACTAATGAAAAACTGTTTTTT. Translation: CASNLWGSTNEKLFF.

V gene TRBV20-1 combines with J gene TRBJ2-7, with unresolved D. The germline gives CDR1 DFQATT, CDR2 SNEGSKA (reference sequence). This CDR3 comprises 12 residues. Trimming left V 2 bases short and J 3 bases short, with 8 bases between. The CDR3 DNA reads TGCAGTGCTAGAAGTCCGAGCTACGAGCAGTACTTC. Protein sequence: CSARSPSYEQYF.

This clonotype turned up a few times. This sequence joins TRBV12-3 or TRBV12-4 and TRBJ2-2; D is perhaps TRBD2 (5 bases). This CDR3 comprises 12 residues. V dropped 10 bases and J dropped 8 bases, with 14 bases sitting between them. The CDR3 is CATRTGNGELFF. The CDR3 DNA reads TGTGCCACCAGAACGGGAAATGGGGAGCTGTTTTTT.

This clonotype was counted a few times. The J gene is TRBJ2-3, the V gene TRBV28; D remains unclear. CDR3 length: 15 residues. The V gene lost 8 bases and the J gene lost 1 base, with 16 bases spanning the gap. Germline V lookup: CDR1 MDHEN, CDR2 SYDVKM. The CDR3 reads CASDFGPYGTDTQYF. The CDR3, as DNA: TGTGCCAGCGATTTCGGACCGTACGGCACAGATACGCAGTATTTT.

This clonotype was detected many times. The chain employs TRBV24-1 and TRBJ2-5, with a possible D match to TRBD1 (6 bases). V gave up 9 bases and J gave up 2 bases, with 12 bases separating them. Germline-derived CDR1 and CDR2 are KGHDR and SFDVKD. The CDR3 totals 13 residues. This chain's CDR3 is CATDRDTQETQYF. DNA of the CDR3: TGTGCCACCGACCGGGACACACAAGAGACCCAGTACTTC.

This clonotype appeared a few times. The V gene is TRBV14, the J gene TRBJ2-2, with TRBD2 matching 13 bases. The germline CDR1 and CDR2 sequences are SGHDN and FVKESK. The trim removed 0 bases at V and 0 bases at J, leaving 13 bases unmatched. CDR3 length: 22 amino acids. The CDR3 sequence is CASSQDIFPGLAGHSNTGELFF. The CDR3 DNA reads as TGTGCCAGCAGCCAAGATATATTCCCGGGACTAGCGGGGCACTCGAACACCGGGGAGCTGTTTTTT.

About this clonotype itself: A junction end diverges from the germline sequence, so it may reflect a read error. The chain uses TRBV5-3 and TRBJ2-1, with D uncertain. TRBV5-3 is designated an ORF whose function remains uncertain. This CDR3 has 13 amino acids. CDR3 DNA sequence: TGTGCCAGCAGCTTGGTTCTTGGGAATGAGCAGTTCTTC. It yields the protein CASSLVLGNEQFF.

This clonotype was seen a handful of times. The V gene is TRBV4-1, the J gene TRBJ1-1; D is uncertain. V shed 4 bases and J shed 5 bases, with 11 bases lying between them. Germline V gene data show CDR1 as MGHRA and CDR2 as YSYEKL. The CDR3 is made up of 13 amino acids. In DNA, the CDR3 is TGCGCCAGCAGCCTAACGGTAGCGACTGAAGCTTTCTTT. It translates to CASSLTVATEAFF.

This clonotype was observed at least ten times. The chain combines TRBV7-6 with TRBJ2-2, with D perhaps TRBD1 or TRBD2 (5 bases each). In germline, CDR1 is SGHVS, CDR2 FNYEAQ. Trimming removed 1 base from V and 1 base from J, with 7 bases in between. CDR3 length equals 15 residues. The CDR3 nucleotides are TGTGCCAGCAGCTTAGGGGGGTTGAACACCGGGGAGCTGTTTTTT. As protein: CASSLGGLNTGELFF.

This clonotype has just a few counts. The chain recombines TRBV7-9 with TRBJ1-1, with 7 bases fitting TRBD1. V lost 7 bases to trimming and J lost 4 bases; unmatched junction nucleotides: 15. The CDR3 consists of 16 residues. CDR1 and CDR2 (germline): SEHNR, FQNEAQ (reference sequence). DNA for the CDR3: TGTGCCAGCAAATTACCCCACCAGGGGGGAGGCACTGAAGCTTTCTTT. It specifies CASKLPHQGGGTEAFF.

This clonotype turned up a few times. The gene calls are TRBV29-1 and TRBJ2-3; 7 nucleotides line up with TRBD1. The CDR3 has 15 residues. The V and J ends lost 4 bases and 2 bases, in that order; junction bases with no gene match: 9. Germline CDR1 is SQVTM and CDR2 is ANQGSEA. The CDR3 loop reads CSVVNRDSLTDTQYF. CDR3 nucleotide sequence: TGCAGCGTTGTAAACCGGGACAGTCTCACAGATACGCAGTATTTT.